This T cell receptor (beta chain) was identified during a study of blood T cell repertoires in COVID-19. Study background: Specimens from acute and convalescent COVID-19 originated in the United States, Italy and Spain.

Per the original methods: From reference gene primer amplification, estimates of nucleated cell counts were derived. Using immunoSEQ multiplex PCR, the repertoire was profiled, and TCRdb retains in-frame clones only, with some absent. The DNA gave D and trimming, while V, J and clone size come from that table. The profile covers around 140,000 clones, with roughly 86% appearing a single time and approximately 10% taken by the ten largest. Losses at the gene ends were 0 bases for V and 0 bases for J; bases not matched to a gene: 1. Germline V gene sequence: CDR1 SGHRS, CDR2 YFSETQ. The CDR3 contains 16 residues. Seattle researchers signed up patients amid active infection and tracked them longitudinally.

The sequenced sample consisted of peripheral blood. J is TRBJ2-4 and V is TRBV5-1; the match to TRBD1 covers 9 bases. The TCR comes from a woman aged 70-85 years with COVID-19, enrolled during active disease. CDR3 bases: TGCGCCAGCAGCTTGGGGACAGGGGTAGCCAAAAACATTCAGTACTTC. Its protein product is CASSLGTGVAKNIQYF.